This T cell receptor (beta chain) came from a study of blood T cell repertoires in COVID-19. For the study at large: T cells, B-cell-depleted T cells, or PBMCs provided the cDNA or gDNA that served as material.

Here immunoSEQ multiplex PCR was the method, and the copy in TCRdb shows in-frame clones only, minus some. Of approximately 210,000 clones detected, roughly four fifths appear once; the ten largest clones hold about 12%. Ages ranged from roughly 18 to 100 years, with residence in some 25 US areas. The CDR3 has 12 residues. Germline values: CDR1 SGHKS, CDR2 YYEKEE (reference sequence). Trimming shortened V by 4 bases and J by 4 bases, and 8 bases separated the two germline ends. The sample consisted of PBMCs or T cells enriched from blood (not recorded which). The J gene is TRBJ1-1, the V gene TRBV5-5; D might be TRBD1 (5 bases). The receptor was derived from a middle-aged man who had recovered from COVID-19. CDR3 coding DNA: TGTGCCAGCAGCCCAGACAGCACTGAAGCTTTCTTT. Translation gives CASSPDSTEAFF.